Shown below are 20 T cell receptor beta chains from a single sample sequenced in a study of blood T cell repertoires in COVID-19. Assay: immunoSEQ multiplex PCR; the TCRdb copy retains only in-frame clones and omits some. The sample has about 230,000 clones, over 65% seen once. The sample consisted of peripheral blood. All receptors derive from a woman aged 65 to 85 with active or convalescent COVID-19.

This clone was detected only once. V gene TRBV9 combines with J gene TRBJ1-2; D perhaps matches TRBD1 (6 bases). V was cut by 3 bases and J by 1 base, with 10 bases left in between. Germline V gene data show CDR1 as SGDLS and CDR2 as YYNGEE. The CDR3 is made up of 14 amino acids. The CDR3 DNA sequence: TGTGCCAGCAGCGCTTCACAGGGTAACTATGGCTACACCTTC. Amino acid sequence: CASSASQGNYGYTF.

The chain employs TRBV28 and TRBJ2-3, with TRBD1 matching 8 bases. The CDR3 has 15 residues. V lost 4 bases to trimming and J lost 4 bases; unmatched junction nucleotides: 7. CDR1 MDHEN and CDR2 SYDVKM come from the germline V gene. CDR3 nucleotide sequence: TGTGCCAGCAGTTCGGAAGGACAGGGACCAGATACGCAGTATTTT. Translated, it gives CASSSEGQGPDTQYF. Complete variable domain (other parts from reference TRBV28 and TRBJ2-3): DVKVTQSSRYLVKRTGEKVFLECVQDMDHENMFWYRQDPGLGLRLIYFSYDVKMKEKGDIPEGYSVSREKKERFSLILESASTNQTSMYLCASSSEGQGPDTQYFGPGTRLTVL.

Here the CDR3 DNA reads TGTGCCATCAGTGAGGAACGGGGGTGGACAGATACGCAGTATTTT. Translation: CAISEERGWTDTQYF. The chain carries TRBV10-3 and TRBJ2-3; weak D call: TRBD2 (6 bases). Germline V lookup: CDR1 ENHRY, CDR2 SYGVKD. V shed 2 bases and J shed 3 bases, with 12 bases lying between them. The CDR3 has 15 residues.

This chain uses TRBV7-3 with TRBJ2-1; D perhaps matches TRBD1 (6 bases). This CDR3 spans 15 amino acids. Germline V CDR1 and CDR2: SGHTA, FQGTGA. V lost 5 bases and J lost 8, with 19 bases in between. CDR3: CASSLQGGRSDEQFF. The CDR3 DNA reads as TGTGCCAGCAGCCTACAGGGCGGTCGGAGCGATGAGCAGTTCTTC. Supplemented by reference TRBV7-3 and TRBJ2-1, the full variable domain reads GAGVSQTPSNKVTEKGKYVELRCDPISGHTALYWYRQSLGQGPEFLIYFQGTGAADDSGLPNDRFFAVRPEGSVSTLKIQRTERGDSAVYLCASSLQGGRSDEQFFGPGTRLTVL.

The chain combines TRBV6-1 with TRBJ2-2; TRBD2 agrees at 10 bases. Looked up from germline, CDR1 is MNHNS and CDR2 is SASEGT. J gave up 2 bases and V 2 bases, and 5 bases lay outside the gene matches. The CDR3 length is 17 residues. The CDR3 region is CASSEQRTSGNTGELFF. CDR3 DNA: TGTGCCAGCAGTGAACAAAGGACTAGCGGCAACACCGGGGAGCTGTTTTTT.

This chain joins TRBV6-6 and TRBJ1-4, with D hard to call. There are 14 residues in the CDR3. From germline, CDR1 is MNHNY and CDR2 SVGAGI (reference sequence). V was clipped by 10 bases and J by 7 bases, with 19 bases between them. CDR3: CAISPGRGGEKLFF. The CDR3, as DNA: TGTGCCATCAGCCCCGGGAGAGGAGGTGAAAAACTGTTTTTT.

The J gene is TRBJ2-3, the V gene TRBV5-4, with D tentatively TRBD1 (6 bases). CDR1 is SGHNT, CDR2 YYREEE, per germline (reference sequence). V was cut by 0 bases and J by 5 bases, with 13 bases left in between. The CDR3 runs to 15 residues. The CDR3 DNA follows: TGTGCCAGCAGCTTGGCGCTTCCAGGGGAAGATACGCAGTATTTT. Encoded protein: CASSLALPGEDTQYF.

The DNA for the CDR3 is TGTGCCAGCAGCGGGGACGGACAGGGAGAAGCTTTCTTT. It yields the protein CASSGDGQGEAFF. The J gene is TRBJ1-1, the V gene TRBV9; 8 positions match TRBD1. V gave up 3 bases and J gave up 8 bases; unmatched junction bases: 6. The CDR3 length is 13 residues. Germline V gene lookup returns CDR1 SGDLS and CDR2 YYNGEE.

This rearrangement joins TRBV5-1 to TRBJ2-1, with D possibly TRBD2 on 6 matching bases. The CDR3 consists of 15 residues. V was pared by 5 bases and J by 5 bases, with 17 bases between. Germline assignment: CDR1 SGHRS and CDR2 YFSETQ. The CDR3 reads CASRVDGSLHNEQFF. The CDR3 region has the DNA TGCGCCAGCAGGGTTGACGGGAGTCTCCACAATGAGCAGTTCTTC.

V and J are TRBV7-9 and TRBJ1-4, with 9 bases fitting TRBD1. The CDR3 loop spans 15 amino acids. V shed 1 base, J shed 6 bases, and the junction held 3 bases outside the gene matches. Germline V CDR1 and CDR2: SEHNR, FQNEAQ (reference sequence). The DNA of the CDR3 is TGTGCCAGCAGCTTAGTGGGACAGGGCCATGAAAAACTGTTTTTT. It encodes CASSLVGQGHEKLFF.

This chain connects TRBV10-1 to TRBJ1-4; 7 nucleotides align to TRBD1. V was pared by 9 bases and J by 4 bases, with 5 bases of the junction left unmatched. CDR3 length equals 13 residues. Germline V gene lookup returns CDR1 WNHNN and CDR2 SYGVQD (reference sequence). For the CDR3, the DNA is TGCGCCAGTCGGGACAGCGGTAATGAAAAACTGTTTTTT. Translation gives CASRDSGNEKLFF.

The rearrangement uses TRBV7-9 and TRBJ1-1; a possible D gene is TRBD1 (5 bases). Per the germline V gene, CDR1 is SEHNR and CDR2 is FQNEAQ (reference sequence). The CDR3 runs to 14 residues. Trimming shortened V by 8 bases and J by 0 bases, and 13 bases separated the two germline ends. The CDR3 sequence: CASERGDLNTEAFF. CDR3 nucleotide sequence: TGTGCCAGCGAGCGAGGGGACTTGAACACTGAAGCTTTCTTT.

This clone was seen more than once but under ten times. The chain couples TRBV15 to TRBJ2-4, with a possible D match to TRBD1 (6 bases). Germline CDR1 LNHNV, CDR2 YYDKDF (reference sequence). Trimming pared 2 bases from V and 2 bases from J, leaving 13 bases between. The CDR3 runs 16 residues. The CDR3 DNA reads as TGTGCCACCAGCAGATTGGACAGTACATCCAAAAACATTCAGTACTTC. It yields the protein CATSRLDSTSKNIQYF.

The table lists this clone with a count of one. The chain links TRBV7-8 to TRBJ1-1; possible D gene TRBD1, 6 bases. The CDR3 has 12 amino acids. Germline V CDR1 and CDR2: SGHVS, FQNEAQ. The ends were cut back, 5 bases at V and 9 bases at J, with 13 bases in the middle. The CDR3 bases are TGTGCCAGCAGCCAGACGGGACAAAAAGCTTTCTTT. This translates into CASSQTGQKAFF.

The chain combines TRBV6-2 or TRBV6-3 with TRBJ1-5, with D possibly being TRBD1 (5 bases). V lost 3 bases, J lost 7 bases, and 13 bases lay in between. This CDR3 spans 14 amino acids. The germline CDR1 and CDR2 sequences are MNHEY and SVGEGT. Here the CDR3 reads CASSYSGNSQPQHF. The CDR3 DNA reads as TGTGCCAGCAGTTATTCAGGGAATAGCCAGCCCCAGCATTTT.

The chain combines TRBV9 with TRBJ1-5, with TRBD1 identical over 7 bases. Germline V gives CDR1 SGDLS, CDR2 YYNGEE. The CDR3 is 15 amino acids. J gave up 4 bases and V 3 bases, and 7 bases lay outside the gene matches. The CDR3 is CASSGWDSPNQPQHF. The CDR3 DNA is TGTGCCAGCAGCGGCTGGGACAGCCCAAATCAGCCCCAGCATTTT.

The CDR3 nucleotides are TGTGCCAGCAGCGTACAGACTAACTATGGCTACACCTTC. Protein: CASSVQTNYGYTF. The V gene is TRBV7-9, the J gene TRBJ1-2; no clear D. Trimming removed 5 bases from V and 0 bases from J, with 7 bases in between. The length of the CDR3 is 13 residues. Germline V gene sequence: CDR1 SEHNR, CDR2 FQNEAQ (reference sequence).

V gene TRBV6-5 combines with J gene TRBJ2-7; TRBD2 matches 7 bases. CDR1 is MNHEY, CDR2 SVGAGI, per germline. Losses at the gene ends were 8 bases for V and 0 bases for J; bases not matched to a gene: 1. The CDR3 length is 12 residues. As DNA, the CDR3 is TGTGCCAGCCTAGCGGACTCCTACGAGCAGTACTTC. It specifies CASLADSYEQYF.

The DNA of the CDR3 is TGTGCCAGCAGCTTAGGCTTCGGACAGGGTGATCAGCCCCAGCATTTT. This codes for CASSLGFGQGDQPQHF. This chain connects TRBV7-9 to TRBJ1-5; 8 bases align to TRBD1. The V gene end was trimmed by 1 base and the J gene end by 5 bases; junction bases not matched to a gene: 7. The CDR3 spans 16 residues. CDR1 and CDR2 (germline): SEHNR, FQNEAQ (reference sequence). Drawing the rest from reference TRBV7-9 and TRBJ1-5, the complete variable domain is DTGVSQNPRHKITKRGQNVTFRCDPISEHNRLYWYRQTLGQGPEFLTYFQNEAQLEKSRLLSDRFSAERPKGSFSTLEIQRTEQGDSAMYLCASSLGFGQGDQPQHFGDGTRLSIL.

The chain links TRBV28 to TRBJ1-6, with 7 bases aligning to TRBD1. After removal of 5 bases from V and 10 bases from J, the junction contained 8 bases not matched to a gene. The CDR3 is 14 amino acids. Germline lookup yields CDR1 MDHEN and CDR2 SYDVKM. The CDR3 bases are TGTGCCAGCAGTCCCCGGGACAGTGGGTCACCCCTCCACTTT. It encodes CASSPRDSGSPLHF. Using reference TRBV28 and TRBJ1-6 for the parts outside the CDR3, the full variable domain is DVKVTQSSRYLVKRTGEKVFLECVQDMDHENMFWYRQDPGLGLRLIYFSYDVKMKEKGDIPEGYSVSREKKERFSLILESASTNQTSMYLCASSPRDSGSPLHFGNGTRLTVT.